This section outlines one T cell receptor (beta chain) sequence together with its context. This clonotype has ten or more counts. Its antigen remains unidentified. Base qualities are not provided; no much larger clone lies one nucleotide away. The record originates from a study of T cell repertoires in cytomegalovirus infection (dated by TCRdb to about 2019). Regarding the study in general: Donor HLA type was relevant to the analysis, because carriage of CMV infection together with the matching HLA type was indicated by public TCR beta signatures. The paper as a whole reports these results and caveats: In the ex vivo response, HLA-C-restricted CMV-specific TCR beta clonotypes were dominant, and in two of eight donors the single most frequent clonotype came from this HLA-C-restricted group. Carriers of CMV infection plus the relevant HLA type were discriminated by the cumulative frequency of public TCR beta family members in the study cohort and in an independent roughly 340-donor cohort.

The data were produced on an Illumina HiSeq 1500. TCRdb passed the public sequencing reads through fastp at Q25 and MiXCR, retaining productive beta sequences. Each record represents a unique CDR3 protein, reported with the most common genes and DNA among its rows. Across this sample there are hundreds of thousands of distinct CDR3 sequences, with around 11% seen only once. Jointly, the top ten make up roughly a tenth of the sample. Including the terminal cysteine and phenylalanine, the CDR3 comprises 13 residues. Only the CDR3 portion is preserved as DNA: 39 bases, with reading frame beginning at the first base. Trimming costs V 3 bases and J 3 bases, and their ends lie 9 bases apart. According to the germline V gene (reference sequence), CDR1 reads LNHDA and CDR2 reads SQIVND.

The TCR originated in a human donor in good health (CMV status not recorded). Some clones in this sample may be carry-over from other donors' samples. The sample was PBMCs. The chain is made from TRBV19 and TRBJ2-7; the D gene cannot be named for sure. DNA sequence: TGTGCCAGTAGTATTTCTACCCACTACGAGCAGTACTTC. Its amino acids are CASSISTHYEQYF.